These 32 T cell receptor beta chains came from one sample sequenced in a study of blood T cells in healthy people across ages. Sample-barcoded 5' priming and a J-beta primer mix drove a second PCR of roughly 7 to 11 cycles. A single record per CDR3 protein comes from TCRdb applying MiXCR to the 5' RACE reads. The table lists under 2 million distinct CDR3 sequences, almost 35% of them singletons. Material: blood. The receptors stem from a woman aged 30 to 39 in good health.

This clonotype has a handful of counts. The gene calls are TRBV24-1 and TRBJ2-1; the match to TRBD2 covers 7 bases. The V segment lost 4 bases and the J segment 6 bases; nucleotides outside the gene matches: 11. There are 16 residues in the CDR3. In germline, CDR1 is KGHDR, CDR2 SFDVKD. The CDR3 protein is CATSESANPGGNEQFF. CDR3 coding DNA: TGTGCCACCAGTGAATCAGCCAATCCGGGGGGCAATGAGCAGTTCTTC.

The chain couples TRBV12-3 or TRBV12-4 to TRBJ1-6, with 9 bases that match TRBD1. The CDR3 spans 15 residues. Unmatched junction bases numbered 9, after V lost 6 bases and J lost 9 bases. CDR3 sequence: CASRSGTGSGSPLHF. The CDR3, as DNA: TGTGCCAGCAGGTCGGGGACAGGGTCGGGTTCACCCCTCCACTTT.

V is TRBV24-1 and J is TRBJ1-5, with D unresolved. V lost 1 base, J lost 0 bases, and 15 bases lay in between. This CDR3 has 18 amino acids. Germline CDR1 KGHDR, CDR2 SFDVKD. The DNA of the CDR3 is TGTGCCACCAGTGATTTCAATCTTGACGGCTATAGCAATCAGCCCCAGCATTTT. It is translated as CATSDFNLDGYSNQPQHF.

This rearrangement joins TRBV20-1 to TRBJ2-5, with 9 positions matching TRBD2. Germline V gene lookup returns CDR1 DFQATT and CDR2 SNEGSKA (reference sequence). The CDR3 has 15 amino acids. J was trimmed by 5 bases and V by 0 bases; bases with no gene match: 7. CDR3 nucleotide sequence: TGCAGTGCTAGAGAGGGGACTAGCTTCGGGGAGACCCAGTACTTC. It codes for CSAREGTSFGETQYF.

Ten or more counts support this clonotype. The CDR3 loop reads CSVRGEVNSPLHF. The CDR3 DNA follows: TGCAGCGTTAGGGGGGAGGTTAATTCACCCCTCCACTTT. The rearrangement uses TRBV29-1 and TRBJ1-6; D is possibly TRBD1 (6 bases). Per germline, CDR1 SQVTM and CDR2 ANQGSEA. CDR3 length: 13 amino acids. V lost 5 bases, J lost 6 bases, and 11 bases lay in between.

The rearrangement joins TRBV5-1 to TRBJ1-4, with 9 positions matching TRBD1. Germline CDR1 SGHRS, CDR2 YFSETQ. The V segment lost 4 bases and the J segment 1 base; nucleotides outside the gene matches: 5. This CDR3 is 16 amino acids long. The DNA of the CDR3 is TGCGCCAGCAGCCGAGGACAGGGGAGAACTAATGAAAAACTGTTTTTT. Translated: CASSRGQGRTNEKLFF.

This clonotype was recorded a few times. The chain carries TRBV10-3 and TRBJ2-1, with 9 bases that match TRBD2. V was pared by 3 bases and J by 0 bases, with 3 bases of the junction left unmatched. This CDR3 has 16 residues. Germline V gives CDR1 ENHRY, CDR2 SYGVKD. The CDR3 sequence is CAISDLAGSSYNEQFF. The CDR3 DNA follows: TGTGCCATCAGTGACCTAGCGGGGTCCTCCTACAATGAGCAGTTCTTC.

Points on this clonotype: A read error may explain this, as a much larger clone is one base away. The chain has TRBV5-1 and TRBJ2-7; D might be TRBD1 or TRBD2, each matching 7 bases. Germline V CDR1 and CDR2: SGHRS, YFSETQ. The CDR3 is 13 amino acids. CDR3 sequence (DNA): TGCGCCAACAGCAGGGGGGGAGCCTACGAGCAGTACTTC. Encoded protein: CANSRGGAYEQYF.

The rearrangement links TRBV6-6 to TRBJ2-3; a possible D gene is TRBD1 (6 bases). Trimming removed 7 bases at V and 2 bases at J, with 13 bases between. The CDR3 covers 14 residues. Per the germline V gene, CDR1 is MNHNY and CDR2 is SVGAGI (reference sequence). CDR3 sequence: CASKQGYYTDTQYF. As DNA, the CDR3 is TGTGCCAGCAAGCAGGGGTACTACACAGATACGCAGTATTTT.

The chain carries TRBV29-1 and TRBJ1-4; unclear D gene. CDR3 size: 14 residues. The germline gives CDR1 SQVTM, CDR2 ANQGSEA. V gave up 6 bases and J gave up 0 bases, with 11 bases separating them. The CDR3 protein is CSVAHGTTNEKLFF. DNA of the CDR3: TGCAGCGTAGCCCACGGGACAACTAATGAAAAACTGTTTTTT. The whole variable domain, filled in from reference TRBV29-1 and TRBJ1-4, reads SAVISQKPSRDICQRGTSLTIQCQVDSQVTMMFWYRQQPGQSLTLIATANQGSEATYESGFVIDKFPISRPNLTFSTLTVSNMSPEDSSIYLCSVAHGTTNEKLFFGSGTQLSVL.

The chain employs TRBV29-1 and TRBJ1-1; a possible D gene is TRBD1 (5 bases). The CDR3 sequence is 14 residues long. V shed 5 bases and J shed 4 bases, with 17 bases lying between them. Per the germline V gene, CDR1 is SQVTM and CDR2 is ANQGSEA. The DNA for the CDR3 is TGCAGCGTTAGCCGGTGGGGGTCTATCACTGAAGCTTTCTTT. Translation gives CSVSRWGSITEAFF.

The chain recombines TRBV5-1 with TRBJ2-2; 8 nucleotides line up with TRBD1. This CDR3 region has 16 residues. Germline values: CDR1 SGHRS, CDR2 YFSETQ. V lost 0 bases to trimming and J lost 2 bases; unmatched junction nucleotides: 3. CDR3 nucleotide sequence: TGCGCCAGCAGCTTGGGGGACAGGAGAAACACCGGGGAGCTGTTTTTT. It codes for CASSLGDRRNTGELFF.

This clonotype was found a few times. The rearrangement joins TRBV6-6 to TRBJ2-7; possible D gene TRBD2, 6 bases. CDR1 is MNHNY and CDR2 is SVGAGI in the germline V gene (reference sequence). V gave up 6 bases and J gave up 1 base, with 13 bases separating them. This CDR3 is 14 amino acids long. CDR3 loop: CASRIGSSSYEQYF. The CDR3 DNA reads TGTGCCAGCAGAATCGGGAGTTCGTCCTACGAGCAGTACTTC.

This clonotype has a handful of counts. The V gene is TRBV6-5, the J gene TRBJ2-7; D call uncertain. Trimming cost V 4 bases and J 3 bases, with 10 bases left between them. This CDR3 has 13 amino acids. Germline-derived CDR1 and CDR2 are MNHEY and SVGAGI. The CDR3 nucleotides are TGTGCCAGCAGTTGGGGTGAGCACTACGAGCAGTACTTC. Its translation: CASSWGEHYEQYF.

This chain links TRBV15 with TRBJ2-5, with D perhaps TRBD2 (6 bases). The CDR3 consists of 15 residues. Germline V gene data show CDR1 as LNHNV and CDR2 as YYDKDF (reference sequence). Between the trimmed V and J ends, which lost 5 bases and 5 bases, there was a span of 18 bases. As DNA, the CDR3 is TGTGCCACCAGCGTAGGTCCGGAGGGATGGGAGACCCAGTACTTC. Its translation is CATSVGPEGWETQYF.

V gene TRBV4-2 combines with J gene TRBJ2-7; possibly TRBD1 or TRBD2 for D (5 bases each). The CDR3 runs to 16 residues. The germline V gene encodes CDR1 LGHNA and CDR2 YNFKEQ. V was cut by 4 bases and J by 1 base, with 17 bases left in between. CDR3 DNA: TGTGCCAGCAGCCGGCCTTCCGGGACGGGATCCTACGAGCAGTACTTC. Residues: CASSRPSGTGSYEQYF.

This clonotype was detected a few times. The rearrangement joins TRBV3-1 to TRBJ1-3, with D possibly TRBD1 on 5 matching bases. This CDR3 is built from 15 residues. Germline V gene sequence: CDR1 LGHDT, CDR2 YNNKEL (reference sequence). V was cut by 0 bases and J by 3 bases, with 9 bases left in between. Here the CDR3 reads CASSQEWTFGNTIYF. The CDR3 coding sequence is TGTGCCAGCAGCCAAGAGTGGACATTTGGAAACACCATATATTTT. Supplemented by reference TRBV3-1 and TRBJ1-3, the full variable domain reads DTAVSQTPKYLVTQMGNDKSIKCEQNLGHDTMYWYKQDSKKFLKIMFSYNNKELIINETVPNRFSPKSPDKAHLNLHINSLELGDSAVYFCASSQEWTFGNTIYFGEGSWLTVV.

The CDR3 DNA sequence: TGTGCCAGCAGCTCGAGAACGTCCGGGACTAGCGGGGGGGCGGTCACAGATACGCAGTATTTT. Protein sequence: CASSSRTSGTSGGAVTDTQYF. This sequence joins TRBV7-9 and TRBJ2-3; 16 bases align to TRBD2. The germline V gene encodes CDR1 SEHNR and CDR2 FQNEAQ (reference sequence). The CDR3 has 21 residues. V lost 4 bases and J lost 2; bases outside the gene matches: 15.

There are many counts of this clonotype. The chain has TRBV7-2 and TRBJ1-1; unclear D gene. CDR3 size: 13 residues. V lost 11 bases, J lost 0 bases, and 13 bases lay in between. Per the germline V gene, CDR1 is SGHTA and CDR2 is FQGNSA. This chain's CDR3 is CAGARHMNTEAFF. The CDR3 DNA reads TGTGCCGGAGCGAGACACATGAACACTGAAGCTTTCTTT.

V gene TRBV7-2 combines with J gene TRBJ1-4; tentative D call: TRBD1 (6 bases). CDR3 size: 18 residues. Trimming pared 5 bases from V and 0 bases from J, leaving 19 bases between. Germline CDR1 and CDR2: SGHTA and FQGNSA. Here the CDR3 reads CASSPYRGTTTTNEKLFF. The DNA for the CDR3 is TGTGCCAGCAGCCCGTATAGGGGGACAACCACAACTAATGAAAAACTGTTTTTT.

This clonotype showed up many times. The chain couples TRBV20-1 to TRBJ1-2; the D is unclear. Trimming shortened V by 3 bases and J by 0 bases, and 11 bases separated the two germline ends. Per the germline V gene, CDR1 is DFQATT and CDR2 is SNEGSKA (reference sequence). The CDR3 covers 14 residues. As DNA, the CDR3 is TGCAGTGCTAGGCCCAGCCAAGCTAACTATGGCTACACCTTC. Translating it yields CSARPSQANYGYTF.

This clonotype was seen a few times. Here the CDR3 reads CASRDGAKAYEQYF. The CDR3 DNA is TGCGCCAGTAGGGACGGAGCTAAGGCCTACGAGCAGTACTTC. The rearrangement uses TRBV4-1 and TRBJ2-7, with D tentatively TRBD1 or TRBD2 (5 bases each). The V and J ends lost 9 bases and 2 bases respectively, with 17 bases between them. Germline lookup yields CDR1 MGHRA and CDR2 YSYEKL. The CDR3 has 14 residues.

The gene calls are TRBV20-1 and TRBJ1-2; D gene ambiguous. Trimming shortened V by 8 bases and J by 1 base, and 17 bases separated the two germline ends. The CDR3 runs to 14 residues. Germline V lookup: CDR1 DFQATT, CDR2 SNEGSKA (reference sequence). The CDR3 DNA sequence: TGCAGTACGGAACAGAGATTTAATAACTATGGCTACACCTTC. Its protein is CSTEQRFNNYGYTF.

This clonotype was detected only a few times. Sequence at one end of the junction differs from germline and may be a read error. The DNA of the CDR3 is TGTGCCACCAGTTTTGGGACAGCAAATAATTCACCCCTCCACTTT. Its translation is CATSFGTANNSPLHF. This chain connects TRBV28 to TRBJ1-6; 7 bases match TRBD1. Germline loops: CDR1 MDHEN, CDR2 SYDVKM. The CDR3 loop spans 15 amino acids. The variable domain in full, with the rest retrieved from reference TRBV28 and TRBJ1-6, is DVKVTQSSRYLVKRTGEKVFLECVQDMDHENMFWYRQDPGLGLRLIYFSYDVKMKEKGDIPEGYSVSREKKERFSLILESASTNQTSMYLCATSFGTANNSPLHFGNGTRLTVT.

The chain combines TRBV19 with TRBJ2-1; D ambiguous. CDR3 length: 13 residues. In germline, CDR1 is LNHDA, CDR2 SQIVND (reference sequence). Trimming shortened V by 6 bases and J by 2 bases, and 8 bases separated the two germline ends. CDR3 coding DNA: TGTGCCAGTAGGGCGGAACCCTACAATGAGCAGTTCTTC. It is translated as CASRAEPYNEQFF.

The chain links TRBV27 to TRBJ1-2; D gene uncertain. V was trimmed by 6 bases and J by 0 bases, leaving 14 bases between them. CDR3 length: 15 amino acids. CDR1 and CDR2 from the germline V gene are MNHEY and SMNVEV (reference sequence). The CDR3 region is CASRPGRATNYGYTF. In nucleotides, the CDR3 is TGTGCCAGCAGACCGGGGAGGGCTACTAACTATGGCTACACCTTC.

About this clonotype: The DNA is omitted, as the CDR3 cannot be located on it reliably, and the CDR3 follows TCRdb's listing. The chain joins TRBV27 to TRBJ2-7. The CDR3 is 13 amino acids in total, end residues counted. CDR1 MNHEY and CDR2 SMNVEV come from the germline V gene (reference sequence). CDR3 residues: CASSSSTAYEQYF.

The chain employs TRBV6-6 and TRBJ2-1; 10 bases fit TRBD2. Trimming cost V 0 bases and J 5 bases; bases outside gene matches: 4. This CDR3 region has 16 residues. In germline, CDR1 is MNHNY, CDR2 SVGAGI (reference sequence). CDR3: CASSYSKLAGNNEQFF. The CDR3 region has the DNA TGTGCCAGCAGTTACTCAAAACTAGCGGGGAACAATGAGCAGTTCTTC.

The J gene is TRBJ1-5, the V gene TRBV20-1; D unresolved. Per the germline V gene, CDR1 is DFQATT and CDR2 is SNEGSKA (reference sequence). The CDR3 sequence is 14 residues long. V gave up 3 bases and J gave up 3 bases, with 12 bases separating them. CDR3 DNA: TGCAGTGCTAGTCGCGGGAAAAACAATCAGCCCCAGCATTTT. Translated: CSASRGKNNQPQHF.

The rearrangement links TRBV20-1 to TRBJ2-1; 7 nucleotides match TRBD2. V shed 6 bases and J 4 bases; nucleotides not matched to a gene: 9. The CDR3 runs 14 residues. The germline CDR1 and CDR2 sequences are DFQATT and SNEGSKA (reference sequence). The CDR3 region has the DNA TGCAGTGCCCCTCGAGCGGGGATATACAATGAGCAGTTCTTC. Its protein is CSAPRAGIYNEQFF.

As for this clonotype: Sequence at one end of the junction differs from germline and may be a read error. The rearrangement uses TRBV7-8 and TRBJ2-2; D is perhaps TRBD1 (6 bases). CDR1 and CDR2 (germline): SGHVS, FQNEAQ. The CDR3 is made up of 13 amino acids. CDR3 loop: CACSPGTFGELFF. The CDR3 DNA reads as TGTGCCTGCAGCCCTGGGACATTCGGGGAGCTGTTTTTT. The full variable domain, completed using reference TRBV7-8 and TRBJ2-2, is GAGVSQSPRYKVAKRGQDVALRCDPISGHVSLFWYQQALGQGPEFLTYFQNEAQLDKSGLPSDRFFAERPEGSVSTLKIQRTQQEDSAVYLCACSPGTFGELFFGEGSRLTVL.

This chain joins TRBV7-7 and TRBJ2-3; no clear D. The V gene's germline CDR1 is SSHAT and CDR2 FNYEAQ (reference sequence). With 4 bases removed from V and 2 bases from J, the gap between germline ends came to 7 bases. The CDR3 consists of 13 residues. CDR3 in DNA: TGTGCCAGCAGCTCGCTAGACACAGATACGCAGTATTTT. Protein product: CASSSLDTDTQYF. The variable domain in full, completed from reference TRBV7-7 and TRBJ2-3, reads GAGVSQSPRYKVTKRGQDVTLRCDPISSHATLYWYQQALGQGPEFLTYFNYEAQPDKSGLPSDRFSAERPEGSISTLTIQRTEQRDSAMYRCASSSLDTDTQYFGPGTRLTVL.